These 3 T cell receptor beta chains came from one sample sequenced in a study of shared clonotypes between healthy human individuals (dated by TCRdb to 2018 to 2021). Library creation used the immunoSEQ multiplex PCR assay. Not all clones reach the TCRdb copy of this immuneACCESS table, which keeps in-frame sequences only. Checked studies attribute under half of the gap to unresolved V genes and leave the rest unexplained. This sample gives some 530,000 clones in total; 60% to 80% of them show up just once. 12% of the sample comes from the top ten. Sequenced input: PBMCs. The receptors were gathered from a middle-aged woman in good health. Some clones in this sample may be carry-over from other donors' samples.

As concerns this clone: Sequence at one end of the junction differs from germline and may be a read error. V is TRBV7-7 and J is TRBJ1-1; tentative D call: TRBD1 (5 bases). Germline V gene lookup returns CDR1 SSHAT and CDR2 FNYEAQ (reference sequence). This CDR3 comprises 13 residues. The CDR3 is CASSLARGAEAFF. The CDR3 DNA reads as TGTGCTAGCAGCTTAGCGCGGGGGGCTGAAGCTTTCTTT.

The chain is built from TRBV6-1 and TRBJ2-2; 7 positions agree with TRBD2. V lost 3 bases to trimming and J lost 0 bases; unmatched junction nucleotides: 4. This CDR3 is 16 amino acids long. The germline V gene encodes CDR1 MNHNS and CDR2 SASEGT. CDR3 nucleotides: TGTGCCAGCAGTGAGACACTAGCGTCGAACACCGGGGAGCTGTTTTTT. Its protein is CASSETLASNTGELFF.

With regard to this clone: This clone may be a read error of a much larger clone one base away. The chain is built from TRBV11-2 and TRBJ2-7; D gene unclear. Germline lookup yields CDR1 SGHAT and CDR2 FQNNGV. The CDR3 has 14 amino acids. The CDR3 loop reads CASSLDRAAYERYF. The CDR3 bases are TGTGCCAGCAGCTTAGATAGGGCAGCCTACGAGCGGTACTTC.